Here is one T cell receptor beta chain with its context. Participants had their cohort set by participant-reported clinical history. V lost 0 bases, J lost 0 bases, and 13 bases lay in between. Germline values: CDR1 SGDLS, CDR2 YYNGEE. CDR3 length: 17 amino acids. Libraries were prepared by immunoSEQ multiplex PCR; TCRdb keeps only in-frame clonotypes and omits some of them. The sample includes 110,000 to 150,000 clones, 86% of them seen just once. The data were obtained in a study of blood T cell repertoires in COVID-19. This receptor was taken from a man aged 50 to 60 who had recovered from COVID-19. J is TRBJ1-3 and V is TRBV9; D uncertain. Sequenced: PBMCs or T cells enriched from blood (not recorded which). CDR3 sequence: CASSVENSRPSGNTIYF. CDR3 nucleotides: TGTGCCAGCAGCGTAGAAAACAGCCGCCCCTCTGGAAACACCATATATTTT.